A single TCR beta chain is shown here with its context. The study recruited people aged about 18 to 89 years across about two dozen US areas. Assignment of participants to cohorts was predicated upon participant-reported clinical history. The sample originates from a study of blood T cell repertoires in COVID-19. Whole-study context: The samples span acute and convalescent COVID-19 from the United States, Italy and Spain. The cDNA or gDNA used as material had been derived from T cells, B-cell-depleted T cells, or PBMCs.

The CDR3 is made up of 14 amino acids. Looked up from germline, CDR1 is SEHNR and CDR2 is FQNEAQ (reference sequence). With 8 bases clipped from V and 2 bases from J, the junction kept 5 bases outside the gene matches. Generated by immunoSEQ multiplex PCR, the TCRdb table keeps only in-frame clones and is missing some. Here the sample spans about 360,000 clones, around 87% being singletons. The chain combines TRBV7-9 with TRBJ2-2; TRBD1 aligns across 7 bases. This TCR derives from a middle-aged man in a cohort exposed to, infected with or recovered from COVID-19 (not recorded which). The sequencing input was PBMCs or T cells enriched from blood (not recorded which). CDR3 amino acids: CASRGTENTGELFF. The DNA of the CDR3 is TGTGCCAGCCGAGGGACAGAAAACACCGGGGAGCTGTTTTTT.